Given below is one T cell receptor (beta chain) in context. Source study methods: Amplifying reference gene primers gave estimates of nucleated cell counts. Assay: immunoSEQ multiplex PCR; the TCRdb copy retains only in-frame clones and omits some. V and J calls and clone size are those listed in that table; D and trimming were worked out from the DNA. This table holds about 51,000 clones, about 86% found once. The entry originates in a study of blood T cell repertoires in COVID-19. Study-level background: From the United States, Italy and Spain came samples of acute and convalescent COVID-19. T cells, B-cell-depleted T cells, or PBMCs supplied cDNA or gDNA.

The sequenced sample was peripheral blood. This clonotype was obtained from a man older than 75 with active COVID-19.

The CDR3 DNA reads TGTGCCAGTAGTATCGCCAGGGCAGAGACCCAGTACTTC. Translated, it gives CASSIARAETQYF. The gene calls are TRBV19 and TRBJ2-5; weak D call: TRBD1 (5 bases). V was shortened by 3 bases and J by 4 bases, with 9 bases between the two germline ends. Germline CDR1 LNHDA, CDR2 SQIVND (reference sequence). CDR3 size: 13 residues. The full variable domain, its missing parts supplied by reference TRBV19 and TRBJ2-5, is DGGITQSPKYLFRKEGQNVTLSCEQNLNHDAMYWYRQDPGQGLRLIYYSQIVNDFQKGDIAEGYSVSREKKESFPLTVTSAQKNPTAFYLCASSIARAETQYFGPGTRLLVL.